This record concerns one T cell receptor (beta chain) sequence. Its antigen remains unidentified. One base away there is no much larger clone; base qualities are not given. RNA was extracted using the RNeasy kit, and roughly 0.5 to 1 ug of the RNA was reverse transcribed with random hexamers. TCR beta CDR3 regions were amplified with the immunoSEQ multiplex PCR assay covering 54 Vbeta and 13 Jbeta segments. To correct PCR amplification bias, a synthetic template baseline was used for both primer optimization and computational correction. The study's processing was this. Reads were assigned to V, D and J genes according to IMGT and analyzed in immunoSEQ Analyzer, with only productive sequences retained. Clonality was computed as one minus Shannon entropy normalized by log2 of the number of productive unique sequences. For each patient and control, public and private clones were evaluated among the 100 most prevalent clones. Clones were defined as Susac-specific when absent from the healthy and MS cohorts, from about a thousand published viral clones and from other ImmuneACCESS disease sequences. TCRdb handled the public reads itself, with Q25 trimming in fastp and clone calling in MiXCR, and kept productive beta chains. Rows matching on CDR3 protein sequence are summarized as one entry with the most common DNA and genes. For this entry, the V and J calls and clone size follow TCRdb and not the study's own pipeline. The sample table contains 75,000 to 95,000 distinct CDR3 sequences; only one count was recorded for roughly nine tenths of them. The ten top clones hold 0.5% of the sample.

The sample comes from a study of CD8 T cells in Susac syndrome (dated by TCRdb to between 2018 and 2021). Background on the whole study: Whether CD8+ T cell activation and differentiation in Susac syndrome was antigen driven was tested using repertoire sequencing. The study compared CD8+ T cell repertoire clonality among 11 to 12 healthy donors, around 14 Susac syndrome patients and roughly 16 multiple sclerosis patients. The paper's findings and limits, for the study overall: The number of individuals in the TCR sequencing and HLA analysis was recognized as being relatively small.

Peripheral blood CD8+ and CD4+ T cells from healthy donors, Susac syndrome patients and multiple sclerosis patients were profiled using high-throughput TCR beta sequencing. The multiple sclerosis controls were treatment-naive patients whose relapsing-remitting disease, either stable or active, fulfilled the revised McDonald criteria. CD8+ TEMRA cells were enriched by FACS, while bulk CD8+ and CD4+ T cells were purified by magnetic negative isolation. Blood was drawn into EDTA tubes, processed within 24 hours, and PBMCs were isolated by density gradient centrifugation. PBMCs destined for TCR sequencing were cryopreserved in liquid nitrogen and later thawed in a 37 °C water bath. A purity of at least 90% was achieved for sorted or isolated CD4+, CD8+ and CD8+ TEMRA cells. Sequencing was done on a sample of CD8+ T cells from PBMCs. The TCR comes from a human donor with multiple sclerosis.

The CDR3 region: CSVELAGGHLYNEQFF. The DNA sequence is given as TGCAGCGTTGAACTAGCGGGAGGCCACCTCTACAATGAGCAGTTCTTC. The V gene is TRBV29-1 and the J gene is TRBJ2-1, with 11 junctional bases fitting TRBD2. The CDR3 runs 16 residues from the cysteine to the phenylalanine. CDR3 DNA only is kept here, 48 bases in frame from base 1. V is pruned by 2 bases and J by 3 bases, leaving 6 bases of the junction without a gene match. CDR1 SQVTM and CDR2 ANQGSEA are derived from the germline V gene.